This TCR beta chain was retrieved from a study of cytomegalovirus exposure and HLA in healthy donors. Findings and caveats of the study: Confirmation was obtained in vitro that a few CMV-associated chains are specific for CMV antigens. In a later analysis, V- and J-gene trimming of beta chains associated with a DCLRE1C missense variant, replicated independently.

PCR used 60 Vbeta primers and 13 Jbeta primers. Clones were sequenced by immunoSEQ multiplex PCR, and TCRdb holds only the in-frame ones, with some missing. This sample has about 97,000 clones, with roughly a tenth found just once. In regard to this clone: Its antigen is unidentified.

The CDR3 sequence is 15 residues long. Trimming took 6 bases from V and 9 from J, leaving 20 bases between them. Germline assignment: CDR1 MNHNY and CDR2 SVGAGI (reference sequence). The TCR comes from a man in his fifties in good health and CMV-seropositive. This chain links TRBV6-6 with TRBJ1-4, with D tentatively TRBD1 (6 bases). The source material was PBMCs. CDR3 sequence reads: CASRDAQGTGQKLFF. As DNA, the CDR3 is TGTGCCAGCAGGGATGCACAGGGTACCGGTCAAAAACTGTTTTTT.